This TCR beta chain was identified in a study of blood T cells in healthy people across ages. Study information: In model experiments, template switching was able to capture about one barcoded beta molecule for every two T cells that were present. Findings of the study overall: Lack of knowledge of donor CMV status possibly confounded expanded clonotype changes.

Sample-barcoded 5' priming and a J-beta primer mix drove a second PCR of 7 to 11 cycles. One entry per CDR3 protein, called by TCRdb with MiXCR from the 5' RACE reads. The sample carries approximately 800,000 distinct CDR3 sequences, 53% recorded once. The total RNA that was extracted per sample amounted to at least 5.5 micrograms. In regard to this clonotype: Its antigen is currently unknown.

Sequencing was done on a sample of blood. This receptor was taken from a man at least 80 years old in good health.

For the CDR3, the DNA is TGTGCCAGCAGCTTACGGGGTGTGGGGCAAGGAGATACGCAGTATTTT. Translation gives CASSLRGVGQGDTQYF. V usage is TRBV7-2 and J usage is TRBJ2-3; the D gene could be TRBD1 or TRBD2 (5 bases each). The CDR3 is 16 amino acids. The V end lost 2 bases, the J end lost 5 bases, and 17 bases lay between the germline ends. The germline V gene encodes CDR1 SGHTA and CDR2 FQGNSA.